A single sample is the source of the 2 T cell receptor delta chains below, sequenced in a study of γδ T cells in repeated Plasmodium falciparum infection. Vgamma9/Vdelta2+ and Vdelta2-negative gammadelta T cells were flow-sorted from PBMC for bulk sequencing. TCRdb processed the multiplex PCR reads again with the CATT caller. Of 50,000 to 65,000 delta-chain clones in the sample, over 1.5% are singletons; the top ten hold approximately 16%. Source material: gamma-delta T cells from blood. These receptors all come from a pool of human donors (malaria-infected and uninfected, not separated).

This clone has a count of ten or more. This likely came from a read error, as a far larger clone is one base away. Other DNA sequences of this sample code for an identical CDR3. J is TRDJ1 and V is TRDV1, with no clear D. The CDR3 runs to 19 residues. Germline assignment: CDR1 TSWWSYY and CDR2 QGS. The CDR3 nucleotides are TGTGCTCTTGGGGAACGATTTACTCTAACCCTCGTGTACACCGATAAGCTCATCTTT. Its translation is CALGERFTLTLVYTDKLIF.

This clone has ten or more counts. The protein recorded in TCRdb matches a much larger clone and deviates from this DNA's translation at residue 8, suggesting a read error; the protein here is obtained by translating the DNA. The chain has TRDV1 and TRDJ1; TRDD3 might be the D (5 bases). Germline CDR1 TSWWSYY, CDR2 QGS. CDR3 length: 22 residues. Deletions cut 1 base from V and 3 bases from J, with 33 bases between. The DNA of the CDR3 is TGTGCTCTTGGGGAACCCCCGGGTTCCACGGGGACTAGGCCGATTTTGGCCGATAAACTCATCTTT. Translated, it gives CALGEPPGSTGTRPILADKLIF.